The 24 T cell receptor beta chains in this list originate from one sample, sequenced in a study of T cell responses to AZD1222 COVID-19 vaccine. Using immunoSEQ multiplex PCR, the repertoire was profiled, and TCRdb retains in-frame clones only, with some absent. The table has roughly 99,000 clones, 80% to 95% seen once. The sample here was peripheral blood, taken 28 days after the second AZD1222 dose. These receptors were collected from an adult who received the AZD1222 COVID-19 vaccine.

The rearrangement joins TRBV12-5 to TRBJ1-3; D gene ambiguous. The V gene's germline CDR1 is LGHNT and CDR2 FRNRAP. The germline V and J ends were trimmed by 2 bases and 4 bases, with 6 bases remaining between them. The CDR3 sequence is 13 residues long. The CDR3 DNA follows: TGTGCTAGTGGTTTGTACCAGGGAAACACCATATATTTT. Translating gives CASGLYQGNTIYF.

The rearrangement uses TRBV30 and TRBJ1-3, with TRBD1 identical over 7 bases. With V trimmed by 2 bases and J by 4 bases, 5 bases remained unmatched. The CDR3 is 14 amino acids. Germline values: CDR1 GTSNPN, CDR2 SVGIG (reference sequence). The CDR3 coding sequence is TGTGCCTGGAGTAAGACAGGGATCGGAAACACCATATATTTT. This translates into CAWSKTGIGNTIYF.

The chain links TRBV12-3 or TRBV12-4 to TRBJ2-1, with unresolved D. V lost 7 bases and J lost 5, with 6 bases in between. The CDR3 is made up of 11 amino acids. This CDR3 is CASTRHNEQFF. CDR3 DNA: TGTGCCAGCACCCGACACAATGAGCAGTTCTTC.

The chain employs TRBV5-6 and TRBJ2-3, with a possible D match to TRBD1 (6 bases). The CDR3 runs 16 residues. Germline V CDR1 and CDR2: SGHDT, YYEEEE. V was trimmed by 3 bases and J by 4 bases, leaving 18 bases between them. CDR3 sequence reads: CASSSYSTGNSDTQYF. In DNA form, the CDR3 reads TGTGCCAGCAGCTCCTACTCGACAGGTAACTCAGATACGCAGTATTTT.

The rearrangement joins TRBV7-2 to TRBJ1-6; D perhaps matches TRBD1 (6 bases). The V gene's germline CDR1 is SGHTA and CDR2 FQGNSA. The CDR3 runs 16 residues. V was clipped by 2 bases and J by 8 bases, with 16 bases between them. The CDR3 DNA sequence: TGTGCCAGCAGCTTAAGGGCAGGGGCGATGGATTCACCCCTCCACTTT. Amino acid sequence: CASSLRAGAMDSPLHF.

This rearrangement joins TRBV2 to TRBJ1-5; D perhaps matches TRBD1 (5 bases). The CDR3 covers 14 residues. V was pared by 2 bases and J by 6 bases, with 11 bases between. Germline V gene data show CDR1 as SNHLY and CDR2 as FYNNEI. The CDR3 DNA is TGTGCCAGCAGTGAATGGGGGAAGGGTCAGCCCCAGCATTTT. It yields the protein CASSEWGKGQPQHF.

Only a few counts were recorded for this clone. The chain links TRBV10-1 to TRBJ2-7, with D possibly TRBD1 on 6 matching bases. Germline CDR1 reads WNHNN; CDR2 reads SYGVQD (reference sequence). Trimming removed 0 bases from V and 5 bases from J, with 11 bases in between. The CDR3 covers 14 residues. CDR3 in amino acids: CASSESPDRDEQYF. CDR3 bases: TGCGCCAGCAGTGAGTCCCCGGACAGAGACGAGCAGTACTTC.

The rearrangement joins TRBV18 to TRBJ2-5; D possibly matches TRBD1 or TRBD2 (7 bases each). This CDR3 has 13 amino acids. Germline assignment: CDR1 KGHSH and CDR2 LQKENI. Between the trimmed V and J ends, which lost 5 bases and 9 bases, there was a span of 16 bases. The CDR3 sequence is CASSAAGGGPQYF. The DNA of the CDR3 is TGTGCCAGCTCAGCAGCAGGGGGGGGACCCCAGTACTTC.

The chain uses TRBV30 and TRBJ2-3; 9 nucleotides agree with TRBD2. The CDR3 runs 15 residues. V lost 4 bases, J lost 5 bases, and 10 bases stayed unmatched. Germline assignment: CDR1 GTSNPN and CDR2 SVGIG (reference sequence). In DNA, the CDR3 is TGTGCCTGGACCCCGGGACTAGCCCCCATAGATACGCAGTATTTT. This translates into CAWTPGLAPIDTQYF.

This clone was picked up one time. The rearrangement joins TRBV14 to TRBJ1-2; D is possibly TRBD1 (5 bases). V shed 0 bases and J shed 7 bases, with 15 bases lying between them. Germline CDR1 reads SGHDN; CDR2 reads FVKESK. The CDR3 runs 15 residues. Written as DNA, the CDR3 is TGTGCCAGCAGCCAAGATTCGGCAGGGCGGGGTGGCTACACCTTC. Its protein is CASSQDSAGRGGYTF.

This clone was counted once. This chain joins TRBV5-4 and TRBJ2-7; 7 positions match TRBD2. The V gene's germline CDR1 is SGHNT and CDR2 YYREEE (reference sequence). CDR3 length: 15 amino acids. V lost 6 bases to trimming and J lost 1 base; unmatched junction nucleotides: 10. The CDR3 loop is CASTERRERSYEQYF. CDR3 coding DNA: TGTGCCAGCACCGAAAGGCGGGAGCGATCCTACGAGCAGTACTTC.

The chain joins TRBV11-3 to TRBJ1-5, with D possibly matching TRBD1 (6 bases). V was clipped by 5 bases and J by 0 bases, with 17 bases between them. The CDR3 consists of 17 residues. Germline values: CDR1 SGHNT, CDR2 YENEEA. The CDR3 region has the DNA TGTGCCAGCAGCCCGAGGGGGAGGACAGATAGCAATCAGCCCCAGCATTTT. The encoded protein is CASSPRGRTDSNQPQHF.

The gene calls are TRBV19 and TRBJ1-5; D gene ambiguous. Trimming pared 8 bases from V and 3 bases from J, leaving 14 bases between. Germline values: CDR1 LNHDA, CDR2 SQIVND (reference sequence). The CDR3 length is 14 residues. CDR3 amino acids: CASCEGQANQPQHF. CDR3 coding DNA: TGTGCCAGTTGTGAAGGGCAGGCCAATCAGCCCCAGCATTTT.

The chain links TRBV19 to TRBJ2-3, with a possible D match to TRBD2 (5 bases). Trimming took off 10 bases at V and 3 bases at J, with 17 bases between the two ends. CDR3 length: 14 amino acids. From germline, CDR1 is LNHDA and CDR2 SQIVND (reference sequence). CDR3 nucleotide sequence: TGTGCCACCGCCGGGCGAAGAGGGACAGATACGCAGTATTTT. This sequence encodes CATAGRRGTDTQYF.

This clone has more than one count but fewer than ten. This chain's CDR3 is CASSYSYTGELFF. The DNA of the CDR3 is TGTGCCAGCAGTTACTCGTACACCGGGGAGCTGTTTTTT. The rearrangement links TRBV6-5 to TRBJ2-2; D is uncertain. V shed 0 bases and J shed 3 bases, with 2 bases lying between them. The germline V gene encodes CDR1 MNHEY and CDR2 SVGAGI. The CDR3 is 13 amino acids.

The chain is built from TRBV6-5 and TRBJ2-7; D might be TRBD2 (6 bases). CDR1 is MNHEY and CDR2 is SVGAGI in the germline V gene. Trimming removed 4 bases from V and 0 bases from J, with 10 bases in between. This CDR3 is built from 14 residues. CDR3 protein: CASSWGRYSYEQYF. CDR3 nucleotide sequence: TGTGCCAGCAGTTGGGGGAGGTACTCCTACGAGCAGTACTTC.

V and J are TRBV5-1 and TRBJ1-1; 12 bases map to TRBD1. This CDR3 region has 18 residues. Germline V gene lookup returns CDR1 SGHRS and CDR2 YFSETQ. V trimming: 3 bases; J trimming: 0 bases; junction bases outside the gene matches: 9. The CDR3 spells CASSSGQGAKRMNTEAFF. CDR3 sequence (DNA): TGCGCCAGCAGCTCGGGACAGGGGGCGAAAAGGATGAACACTGAAGCTTTCTTT.

This chain joins TRBV2 and TRBJ2-7, with TRBD1 matching 8 bases. Germline lookup yields CDR1 SNHLY and CDR2 FYNNEI. The V gene end was trimmed by 4 bases and the J gene end by 4 bases; junction bases not matched to a gene: 3. CDR3 length: 13 residues. The CDR3 here is CASSADREYEQYF. The CDR3 region has the DNA TGTGCCAGCAGTGCGGACAGGGAGTACGAGCAGTACTTC.

The chain employs TRBV7-6 and TRBJ1-6; D remains unclear. CDR3 length: 14 residues. Trimming removed 4 bases at V and 7 bases at J, with 11 bases between. Germline V gene data show CDR1 as SGHVS and CDR2 as FNYEAQ. DNA for the CDR3: TGTGCCAGCAGCTCCAACAGAGAGAATTCACCCCTCCACTTT. Translation gives CASSSNRENSPLHF. Filled out from reference TRBV7-6 and TRBJ1-6, the complete variable domain reads GAGVSQSPRYKVTKRGQDVALRCDPISGHVSLYWYRQALGQGPEFLTYFNYEAQQDKSGLPNDRFSAERPEGSISTLTIQRTEQRDSAMYRCASSSNRENSPLHFGNGTRLTVT.

The V and J genes are TRBV12-3 or TRBV12-4 and TRBJ1-1; no clear D. Trimming shortened V by 5 bases and J by 5 bases, and 9 bases separated the two germline ends. The CDR3 spans 12 residues. CDR3 DNA sequence: TGTGCCAGCAGTCCCCGGAGAACTGAAGCTTTCTTT. Its translation is CASSPRRTEAFF.

The chain is built from TRBV7-8 and TRBJ2-3; D is uncertain. Deletions cut 3 bases from V and 2 bases from J, with 12 bases between. CDR1 and CDR2 from the germline V gene are SGHVS and FQNEAQ. The CDR3 covers 15 residues. CDR3 loop: CASSLARKITDTQYF. The CDR3, as DNA: TGTGCCAGCAGCTTGGCGCGGAAGATCACAGATACGCAGTATTTT.

The J gene is TRBJ1-1, the V gene TRBV5-1; D gene ambiguous. The germline CDR1 and CDR2 sequences are SGHRS and YFSETQ. The V end lost 4 bases, the J end lost 5 bases, and 18 bases lay between the germline ends. This CDR3 contains 15 residues. DNA of the CDR3: TGCGCCAGCAGCCGGGAAGGCTTAGGACGGACTGAAGCTTTCTTT. Its translation is CASSREGLGRTEAFF.

This clone was found once. The gene calls are TRBV7-9 and TRBJ1-4; D possibly corresponds to TRBD1 (5 bases). Per the germline V gene, CDR1 is SEHNR and CDR2 is FQNEAQ (reference sequence). This CDR3 is built from 17 residues. V shed 1 base and J shed 3 bases, with 15 bases lying between them. The CDR3 is CASSLGIPGRANEKLFF. The CDR3 coding sequence is TGTGCCAGCAGCTTAGGAATCCCGGGACGCGCTAATGAAAAACTGTTTTTT.

The V gene is TRBV2, the J gene TRBJ2-7; no firm D call. The V end lost 5 bases, the J end lost 4 bases, and 9 bases lay between the germline ends. CDR3 size: 12 residues. The V gene's germline CDR1 is SNHLY and CDR2 FYNNEI. The DNA of the CDR3 is TGTGCCAGCAGTCCCGCCCGGTACGAGCAGTACTTC. Amino acids: CASSPARYEQYF.